The subject of this entry is one TCR beta chain. The germline gene is not matched at one end of the junction; a read error may be the cause. CDR3 length: 15 residues. CDR1 is MNHNS and CDR2 is SASEGT in the germline V gene. The data derive from a study of blood T cell repertoires in COVID-19. Looking at the study overall: Sample material is recorded as cDNA or gDNA derived from T cells, B-cell-depleted T cells, or PBMCs.

Authors' processing steps: Amplification of reference gene primers was used by the study to estimate nucleated cell counts. Sequenced by immunoSEQ multiplex PCR; TCRdb stores in-frame clones only, minus some. V and J calls and clone size follow that table, whereas D and trimming were derived from the DNA. In the table there are 200,000 to 300,000 clones, just under 90% of which are singletons. This chain connects TRBV6-1 to TRBJ2-1; 7 bases agree with TRBD2. This receptor was taken from a woman aged 35 to 49 with acute or convalescent COVID-19. Input material: peripheral blood. CDR3 coding DNA: TGTGCCAGCAGTCAAGCGGGGAGCTCCTACAATGAGCAGTTCTTC. Its translation: CASSQAGSSYNEQFF.